This passage covers 3 T cell receptor beta chains from one sample sequenced in a study of identical twins. TCRdb recomputed calls from the 5' RACE reads with MiXCR, one row per CDR3 protein. The sample includes around 530,000 distinct CDR3 sequences, around 15% of them seen just once. The same data also went into a second study, on yellow fever vaccine responses in identical twins.

The sequenced material came from CD4+ T cells sorted from blood. These receptors all come from a woman younger than 30 in good health.

This clonotype was observed many times. The J gene is TRBJ1-2, the V gene TRBV21-1. TRBV21-1 is classified as a pseudogene. The CDR3 spans 19 residues. The CDR3 DNA reads TGTGCCAGCAGCAAAGAGTATCGGGCAGGGCCTTTCCTCTACTATGGCTACACCTTC. Amino acid sequence: CASSKEYRAGPFLYYGYTF.

The chain uses TRBV5-1 and TRBJ2-4; the D call may be TRBD1 or TRBD2 (6 bases each). This CDR3 has 16 residues. Germline V gene lookup returns CDR1 SGHRS and CDR2 YFSETQ. The V and J ends lost 2 bases and 0 bases respectively, with 12 bases between them. The CDR3, as DNA: TGCGCCAGCAGCTTCGTCGGGGGCGCAGCCAAAAACATTCAGTACTTC. The encoded protein is CASSFVGGAAKNIQYF.

This clonotype was observed many times. This sequence joins TRBV2 and TRBJ2-3; 11 bases map to TRBD2. The trim removed 5 bases at V and 6 bases at J, leaving 4 bases unmatched. Germline V CDR1 and CDR2: SNHLY, FYNNEI. The CDR3 contains 14 residues. DNA of the CDR3: TGTGCCAGCAGTCGACTAGCGGGACGGGATACGCAGTATTTT. Translation gives CASSRLAGRDTQYF.